The source of this TCR beta chain is a study of blood T cell repertoires in COVID-19. Turning to the study itself: Acute and convalescent COVID-19 specimens originated in the United States, Italy and Spain. PBMCs, B-cell-depleted T cells, or T cells were the source of the cDNA or gDNA that made up the material.

V shed 3 bases, J shed 2 bases, and the junction held 7 bases outside the gene matches. The CDR3 extends over 15 amino acids. From germline, CDR1 is MNHEY and CDR2 SMNVEV (reference sequence). The repertoire was sequenced with immunoSEQ multiplex PCR; TCRdb's copy has only in-frame clones and lacks some. Of roughly 140,000 clones in the sample, around nine tenths were seen once. This clone has a single count. The V gene is TRBV27, the J gene TRBJ2-7, with 7 positions matching TRBD1. This sequence was found in a middle-aged man with active or convalescent COVID-19. Source material: peripheral blood. This CDR3 reads CASSLKSGTAYEQYF. The CDR3 DNA reads TGTGCCAGCAGTTTGAAATCCGGGACAGCCTACGAGCAGTACTTC.